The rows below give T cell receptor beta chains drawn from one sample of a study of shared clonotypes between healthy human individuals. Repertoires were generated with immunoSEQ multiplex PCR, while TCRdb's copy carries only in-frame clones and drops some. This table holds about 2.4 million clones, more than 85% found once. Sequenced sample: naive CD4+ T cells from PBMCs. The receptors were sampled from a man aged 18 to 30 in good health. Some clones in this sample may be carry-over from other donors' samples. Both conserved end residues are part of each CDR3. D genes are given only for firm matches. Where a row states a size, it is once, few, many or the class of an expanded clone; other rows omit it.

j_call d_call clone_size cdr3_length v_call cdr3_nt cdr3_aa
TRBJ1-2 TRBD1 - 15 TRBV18 TGTGCCAGCTCACGAGAGGGACAGGGGCTCGGTGGCTACACCTTC CASSREGQGLGGYTF
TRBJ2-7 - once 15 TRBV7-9 TGTGCCAGCAGCCACGAGATTTTAGGACTCGGCGAGCAGTACTTC CASSHEILGLGEQYF
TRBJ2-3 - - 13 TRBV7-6 TGTGCCAGCAGCTTAGTTTCGGGGGATACGCAGTATTTT CASSLVSGDTQYF
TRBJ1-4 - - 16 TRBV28 TGTGCCAGCAGCCTCACCCGTCCTCTGCCGAATGAAAAACTGTTTTTT CASSLTRPLPNEKLFF
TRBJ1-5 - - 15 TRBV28 TGTGCCAGCAGTTTTGAAGGGGTTTTTGGTCAGCCCCAGCATTTT CASSFEGVFGQPQHF
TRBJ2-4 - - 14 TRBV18 TGTGCCAGCTCACCTGAATTAGCCAAAAACATTCAGTACTTC CASSPELAKNIQYF
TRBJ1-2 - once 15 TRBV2 TGTGCCAGCAGTTCCTCGGTTTCAGGGCTCTATGGCTACACCTTC CASSSSVSGLYGYTF
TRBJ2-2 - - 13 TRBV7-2 TGTGCCAGCAGCTTAGTAGTCGCCGGGGAGCTGTTTTTT CASSLVVAGELFF
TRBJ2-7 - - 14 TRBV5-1 TGCGCCAGCAGCGACGACAGGCGAGCCTACGAGCAGTACTTC CASSDDRRAYEQYF
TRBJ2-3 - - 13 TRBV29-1 TGCACCGGAGAGGGGTCAGGCACAGATACGCAGTATTTT CTGEGSGTDTQYF
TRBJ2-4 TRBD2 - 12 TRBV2 TGTGCCAGCGGAGGACTAGCTAACATTCAGTACTTC CASGGLANIQYF
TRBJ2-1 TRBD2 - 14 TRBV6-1 TGTGCCAGCAGTGCGGGACTAGCGGTAAATGAGCAGTTCTTC CASSAGLAVNEQFF
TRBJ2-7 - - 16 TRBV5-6 TGTGCCAGCAGCTGGTTCGACGGGGATCGATACTACGAGCAGTACTTC CASSWFDGDRYYEQYF
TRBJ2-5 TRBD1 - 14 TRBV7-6 TGTGCCAGCAGCCGGGACAGGACCCAAGAGACCCAGTACTTC CASSRDRTQETQYF
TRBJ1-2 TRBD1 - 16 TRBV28 TGTGCCAGCAGTTTAGGGGGACAGCGACCTAACTATGGCTACACCTTC CASSLGGQRPNYGYTF
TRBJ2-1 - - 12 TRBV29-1 TGCAGCGTAGCGGGCCGTTACAATGAGCAGTTCTTC CSVAGRYNEQFF
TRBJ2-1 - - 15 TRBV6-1 TGTGCCAGCAGCGCCGACAGGTACTCCTACAATGAGCAGTTCTTC CASSADRYSYNEQFF
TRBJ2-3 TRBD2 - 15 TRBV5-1 TGCGCCAGCAGCTTGGAGGGAGCGGGAGGAGATACGCAGTATTTT CASSLEGAGGDTQYF
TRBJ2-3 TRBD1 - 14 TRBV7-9 TGTGCCACCGGTCGGGACAGGGGCGCAGATACGCAGTATTTT CATGRDRGADTQYF
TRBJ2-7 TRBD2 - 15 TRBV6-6 TGTGCCAGCAGCCCCCGGGGGAGGGAGGGATACGAGCAGTACTTC CASSPRGREGYEQYF
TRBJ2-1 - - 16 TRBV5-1 TGCGCCAGCAGCTTTAGCGGCGACGCTACCTACAATGAGCAGTTCTTC CASSFSGDATYNEQFF
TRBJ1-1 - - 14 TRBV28 TGTGCCAGCAGACCTTCCAGGGAATCCACTGAAGCTTTCTTT CASRPSRESTEAFF
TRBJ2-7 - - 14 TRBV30 TGTGCCTGGAGAAATAGCGGATCTTCCTACGAGCAGTACTTC CAWRNSGSSYEQYF
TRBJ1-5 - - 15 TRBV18 TGTGCCAGCTCCGAACGCAGACAGAGTAATCAGCCCCAGCATTTT CASSERRQSNQPQHF
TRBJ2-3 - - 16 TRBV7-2 TGTGCCACCAGACCTGCCTCAGGGCAGAGCACAGATACGCAGTATTTT CATRPASGQSTDTQYF
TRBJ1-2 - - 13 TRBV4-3 TGCGCCAGCAGCCTACAGGGAGAGGATGGCTACACCTTC CASSLQGEDGYTF
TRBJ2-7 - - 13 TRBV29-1 TGCAGCGTCGATAGGGACGGTTCCTACGAGCAGTACTTC CSVDRDGSYEQYF
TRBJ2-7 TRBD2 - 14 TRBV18 TGTGCCAGCTCACCCGGGAGGGGACCCTACGAGCAGTACTTC CASSPGRGPYEQYF
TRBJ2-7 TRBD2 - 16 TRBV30 TGTGCCTGGTCCGCTTCGGGGAGGGGAAACTACTACGAGCAGTACTTC CAWSASGRGNYYEQYF
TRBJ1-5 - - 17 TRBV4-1 TGCGCCAGCAGCCAAGATTCGAGGGCAGGGTGGGATCAGCCCCAGCATTTT CASSQDSRAGWDQPQHF
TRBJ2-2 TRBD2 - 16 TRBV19 TGTGCCAGTAGTATTAGGCGGGAGATGAACACCGGGGAGCTGTTTTTT CASSIRREMNTGELFF
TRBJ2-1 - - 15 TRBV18 TGTGCCAGCTCACCACCCGGGCGGAATTACAATGAGCAGTTCTTC CASSPPGRNYNEQFF
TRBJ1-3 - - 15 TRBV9 TGTGCCAGCAGCGCCACAGCCGGCCCTGGAAACACCATATATTTT CASSATAGPGNTIYF
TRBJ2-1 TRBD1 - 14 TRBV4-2 TGTGCCAGCAGCCGCAGACAGGGTGGCAATGAGCAGTTCTTC CASSRRQGGNEQFF
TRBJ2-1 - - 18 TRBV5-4 TGTGCCAGCAGCTTGGCTACCGGGACCGGCGCAACGATCAATGAGCAGTTCTTC CASSLATGTGATINEQFF
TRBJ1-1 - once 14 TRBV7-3 TGTGCCAGCAGCTTAGGGGTCCAGAACACTGAAGCTTTCTTT CASSLGVQNTEAFF
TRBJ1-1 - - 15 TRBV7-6 TGTGCCAGCAGCCTCTGGGACACCCGGAACACTGAAGCTTTCTTT CASSLWDTRNTEAFF
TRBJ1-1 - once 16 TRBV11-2 TGTGCCAGCAGCTTAGACGGGGGTTTCATGAACACTGAAGCTTTCTTT CASSLDGGFMNTEAFF
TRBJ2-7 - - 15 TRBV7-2 TGTGCCAGCAGCTTAGCGAGGGACAACCCCTACGAGCAGTACTTC CASSLARDNPYEQYF
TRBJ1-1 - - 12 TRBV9 TGTGCCAGCAGCCCGGACAGCCGAGTAGCTTTCTTT CASSPDSRVAFF
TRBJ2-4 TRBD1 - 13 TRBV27 TGTGCCAGCAGTACAGGGGTCAAAAACATTCAGTACTTC CASSTGVKNIQYF
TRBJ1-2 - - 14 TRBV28 TGTGCCAGCAGTTTAGGACAGATTAACTATGGCTACACCTTC CASSLGQINYGYTF
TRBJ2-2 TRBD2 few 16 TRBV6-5 TGTGCCAGCAGTTACGGCGTAGCGGGAGGTACCGGGGAGCTGTTTTTT CASSYGVAGGTGELFF
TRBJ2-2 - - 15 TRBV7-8 TGTGCCAGCAGCTTACGCCTAGGCAGGTCCGGGGAGCTGTTTTTT CASSLRLGRSGELFF
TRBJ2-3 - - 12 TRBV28 TGTGCCAGCACCTCCGGGCCAGATACGCAGTATTTT CASTSGPDTQYF
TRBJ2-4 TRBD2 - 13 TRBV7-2 TGTGCCAGCCGTAGCGGGAAGGCGGACATTCAGTACTTC CASRSGKADIQYF
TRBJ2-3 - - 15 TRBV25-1 TGTGCCAGCAGTGAGCTTAGCTTCCCGACAGATACGCAGTATTTT CASSELSFPTDTQYF
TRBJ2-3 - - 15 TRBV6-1 TGTGCCAGCAGTGAACAGGGTTCTAGGGCAGATACGCAGTATTTT CASSEQGSRADTQYF
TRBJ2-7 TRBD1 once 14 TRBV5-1 TGCGCCAGCAGCCCGACAGGGGTCTATAGCGAGCAGTACTTC CASSPTGVYSEQYF
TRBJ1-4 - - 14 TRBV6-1 TGTGCCAGCAGTGAATTGTTGAGTAATGAAAAACTGTTTTTT CASSELLSNEKLFF
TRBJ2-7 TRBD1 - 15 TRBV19 TGTGCCAGTAGTAAGGACAGGGGGGACCCCTACGAGCAGTACTTC CASSKDRGDPYEQYF
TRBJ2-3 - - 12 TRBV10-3 TGTGCCATCAGCCCCGAACCAGATACGCAGTATTTT CAISPEPDTQYF
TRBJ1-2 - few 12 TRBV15 TGTGCCACCAGCAAGGGGGGTCTTGGCTACACCTTC CATSKGGLGYTF
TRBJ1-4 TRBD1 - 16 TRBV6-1 TGTGCCAGCAGTGGGGGGAAGACAGGGGCGGTCGAAAAACTGTTTTTT CASSGGKTGAVEKLFF